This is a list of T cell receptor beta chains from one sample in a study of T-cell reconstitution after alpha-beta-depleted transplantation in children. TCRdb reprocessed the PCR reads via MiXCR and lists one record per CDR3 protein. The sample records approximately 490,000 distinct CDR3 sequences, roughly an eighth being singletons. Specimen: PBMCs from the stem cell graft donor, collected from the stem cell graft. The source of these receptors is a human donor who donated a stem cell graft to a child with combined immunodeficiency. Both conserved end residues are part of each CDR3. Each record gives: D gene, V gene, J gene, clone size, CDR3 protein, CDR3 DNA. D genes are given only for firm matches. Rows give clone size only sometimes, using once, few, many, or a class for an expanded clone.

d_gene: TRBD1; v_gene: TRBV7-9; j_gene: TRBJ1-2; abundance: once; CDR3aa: CASSLSGTGDNYGYTF; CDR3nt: TGTGCCAGCAGCTTATCCGGGACAGGGGATAACTATGGCTACACCTTC
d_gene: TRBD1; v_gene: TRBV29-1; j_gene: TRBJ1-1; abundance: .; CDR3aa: CSVVGDRDTEAFF; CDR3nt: TGCAGCGTTGTGGGGGACAGGGACACTGAAGCTTTCTTT
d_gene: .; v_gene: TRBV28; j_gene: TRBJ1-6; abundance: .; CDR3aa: CASSPPGSPLHF; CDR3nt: TGTGCCAGCAGTCCACCGGGTTCACCCCTCCACTTT
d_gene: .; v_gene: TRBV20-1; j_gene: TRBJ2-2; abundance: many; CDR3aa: CSARMGNTGELFF; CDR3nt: TGCAGTGCTAGGATGGGGAACACCGGGGAGCTGTTTTTT
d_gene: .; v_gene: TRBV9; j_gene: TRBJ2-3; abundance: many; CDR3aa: CASSAGSGANTQYF; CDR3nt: TGTGCCAGCAGCGCAGGATCGGGGGCGAATACGCAGTATTTT
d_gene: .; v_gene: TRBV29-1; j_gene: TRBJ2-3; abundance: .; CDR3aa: CSGFTSGGDTQYF; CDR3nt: TGCAGCGGCTTCACTTCCGGTGGGGATACGCAGTATTTT
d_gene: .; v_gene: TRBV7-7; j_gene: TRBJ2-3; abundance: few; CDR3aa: CASSLTGEPGRTDTQYF; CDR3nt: TGTGCCAGCAGCTTAACGGGAGAACCGGGAAGGACAGATACGCAGTATTTT
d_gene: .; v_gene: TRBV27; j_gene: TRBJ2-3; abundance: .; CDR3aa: CASGNLRGHGTDTQYF; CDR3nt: TGTGCCAGCGGGAATCTACGGGGCCACGGCACAGATACGCAGTATTTT
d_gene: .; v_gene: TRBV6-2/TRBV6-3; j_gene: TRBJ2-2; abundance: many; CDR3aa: CASRMDRGTGELFF; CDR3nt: TGTGCCAGCAGAATGGACAGAGGCACCGGGGAGCTGTTTTTT
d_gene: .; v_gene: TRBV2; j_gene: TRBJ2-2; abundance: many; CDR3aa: CASRIGLSGRELFF; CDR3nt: TGTGCCAGCAGGATCGGGCTTTCAGGCAGGGAGCTGTTTTTT
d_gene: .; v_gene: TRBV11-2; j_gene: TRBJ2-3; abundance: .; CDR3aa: CASNDRGYRSDTQYF; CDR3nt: TGTGCCAGCAACGACCGAGGGTACCGGAGTGATACGCAGTATTTT
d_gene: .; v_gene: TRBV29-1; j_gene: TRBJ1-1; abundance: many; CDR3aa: CSVLKPGTEAFF; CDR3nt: TGCAGCGTCCTTAAACCGGGCACTGAAGCTTTCTTT
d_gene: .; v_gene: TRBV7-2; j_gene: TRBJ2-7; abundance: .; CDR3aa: CASSTTDPGQQYF; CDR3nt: TGTGCCAGCAGCACGACCGATCCCGGGCAGCAGTACTTC
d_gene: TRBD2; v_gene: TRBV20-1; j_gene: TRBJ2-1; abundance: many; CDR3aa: CSAVLAGGYNEQFF; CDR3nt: TGCAGTGCTGTACTAGCGGGGGGTTACAATGAGCAGTTCTTC
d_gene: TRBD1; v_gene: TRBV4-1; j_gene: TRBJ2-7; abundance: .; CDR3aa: CASSHGGGQGGHEQYF; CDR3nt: TGCGCCAGCAGCCATGGAGGGGGACAGGGGGGACACGAGCAGTACTTC
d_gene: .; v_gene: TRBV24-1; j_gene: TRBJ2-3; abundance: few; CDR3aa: CATSDASGTGVTDTQYF; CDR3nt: TGTGCCACCAGTGATGCCTCCGGGACTGGGGTCACAGATACGCAGTATTTT
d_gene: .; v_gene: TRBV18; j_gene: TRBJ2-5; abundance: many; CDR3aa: CASSLYQETQYF; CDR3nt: TGCGCCAGCAGCTTGTACCAAGAGACCCAGTACTTC
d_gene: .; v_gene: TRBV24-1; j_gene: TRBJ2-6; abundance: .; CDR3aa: CATSDHRDGGPGANVLTF; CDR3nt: TGTGCCACCAGTGACCACCGGGACGGGGGGCCTGGGGCCAACGTCCTGACTTTC
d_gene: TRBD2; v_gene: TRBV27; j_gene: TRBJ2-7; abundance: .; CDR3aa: CASSLPTSGYEQYF; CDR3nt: TGTGCCAGCAGCCTACCGACTAGCGGGTACGAGCAGTACTTC
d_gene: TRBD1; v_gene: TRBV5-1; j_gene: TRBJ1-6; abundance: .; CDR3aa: CASSLWGQGDSPLHF; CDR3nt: TGCGCCAGCAGCTTGTGGGGACAGGGAGATTCACCCCTCCACTTT
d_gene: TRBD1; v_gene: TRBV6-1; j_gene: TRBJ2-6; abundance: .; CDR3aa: CASRPGGQGAGGANVLTF; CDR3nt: TGTGCCAGCAGACCGGGGGGACAGGGGGCCGGTGGGGCCAACGTCCTGACTTTC
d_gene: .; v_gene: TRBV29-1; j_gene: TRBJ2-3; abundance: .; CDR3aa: CSVVNGVTDTQYF; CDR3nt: TGCAGCGTTGTGAACGGAGTGACAGATACGCAGTATTTT
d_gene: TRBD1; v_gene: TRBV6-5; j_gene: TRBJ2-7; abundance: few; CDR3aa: CASSYGTVYEQYF; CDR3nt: TGTGCCAGCAGTTATGGGACAGTCTACGAGCAGTACTTC
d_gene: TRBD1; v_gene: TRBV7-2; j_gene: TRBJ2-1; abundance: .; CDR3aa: CASSWRQGGYNEQFF; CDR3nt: TGTGCCAGCAGCTGGAGACAGGGGGGCTACAATGAGCAGTTCTTC
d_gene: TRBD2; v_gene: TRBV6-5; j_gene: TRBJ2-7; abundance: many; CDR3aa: CASSSTSPHYEQYF; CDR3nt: TGTGCCAGCAGTTCGACTAGCCCCCACTACGAGCAGTACTTC
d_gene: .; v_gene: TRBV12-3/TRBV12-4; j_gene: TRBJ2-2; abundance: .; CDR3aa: CASSLGGFGELFF; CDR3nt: TGTGCCAGCAGTTTAGGGGGGTTCGGGGAGCTGTTTTTT
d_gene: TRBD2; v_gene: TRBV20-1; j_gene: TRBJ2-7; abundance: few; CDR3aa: CSASDLAGGLQSYEQYF; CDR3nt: TGCAGTGCTAGCGATTTAGCGGGGGGTTTACAATCCTACGAGCAGTACTTC
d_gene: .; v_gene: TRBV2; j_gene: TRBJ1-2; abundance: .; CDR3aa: CASSEGGLGGYTF; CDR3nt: TGTGCCAGCAGTGAAGGGGGACTCGGTGGCTACACCTTC
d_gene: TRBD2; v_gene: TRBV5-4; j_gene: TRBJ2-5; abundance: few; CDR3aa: CASSLQRGDQETQYF; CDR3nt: TGTGCCAGCAGCTTACAGCGGGGGGACCAAGAGACCCAGTACTTC
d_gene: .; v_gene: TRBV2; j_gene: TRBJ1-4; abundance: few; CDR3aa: CASSPGGTPSEKLFF; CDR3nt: TGTGCCAGCAGTCCGGGCGGCACACCGAGTGAAAAACTGTTTTTT
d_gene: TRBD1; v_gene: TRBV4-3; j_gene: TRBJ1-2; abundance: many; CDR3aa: CASSQETGGLYYGYTF; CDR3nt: TGCGCCAGCAGCCAAGAAACAGGGGGTCTTTACTATGGCTACACCTTC
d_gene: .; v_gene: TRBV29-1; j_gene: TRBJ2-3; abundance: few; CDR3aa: CSVTKQMAVTQYF; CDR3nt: TGCAGCGTAACCAAGCAGATGGCGGTCACGCAGTATTTT
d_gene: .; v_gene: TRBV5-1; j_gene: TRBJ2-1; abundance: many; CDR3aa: CASSLDLDTYNEQFF; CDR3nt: TGCGCCAGCAGCTTGGACCTAGACACCTACAATGAGCAGTTCTTC
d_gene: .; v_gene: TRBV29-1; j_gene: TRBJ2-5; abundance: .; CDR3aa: CSVTDRGGETQYF; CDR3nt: TGCAGCGTAACTGACAGGGGAGGGGAGACCCAGTACTTC
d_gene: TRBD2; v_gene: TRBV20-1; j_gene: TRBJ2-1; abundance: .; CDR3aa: CSARNPGGSSYNEQFF; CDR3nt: TGCAGTGCTAGAAACCCCGGCGGGAGCTCCTACAATGAGCAGTTCTTC
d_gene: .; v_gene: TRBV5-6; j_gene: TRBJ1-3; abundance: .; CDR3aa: CASSLSASGWNTIYF; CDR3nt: TGTGCCAGCAGCTTGTCGGCGTCAGGGTGGAACACCATATATTTT
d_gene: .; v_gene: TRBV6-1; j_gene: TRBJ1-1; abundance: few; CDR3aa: CASILRGRRTEAFF; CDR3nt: TGTGCCAGCATCTTAAGGGGGAGGCGGACTGAAGCTTTCTTT
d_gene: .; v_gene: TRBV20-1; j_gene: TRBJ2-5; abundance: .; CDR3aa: CSAIQSPGAETEYF; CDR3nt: TGCAGTGCTATACAATCCCCGGGAGCAGAGACCGAGTACTTC
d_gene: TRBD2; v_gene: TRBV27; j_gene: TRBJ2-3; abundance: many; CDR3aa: CASSSGLGTDTQYF; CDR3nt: TGTGCCAGCAGTTCGGGACTAGGGACAGATACGCAGTATTTT
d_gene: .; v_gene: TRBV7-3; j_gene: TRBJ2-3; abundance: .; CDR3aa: CASSLRGSGSTDTQYF; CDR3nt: TGTGCCAGCAGCTTAAGGGGGTCGGGAAGCACAGATACGCAGTATTTT
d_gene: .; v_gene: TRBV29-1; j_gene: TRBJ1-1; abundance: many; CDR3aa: CSVSGRANTEAFF; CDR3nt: TGCAGCGTTAGTGGGCGAGCGAACACTGAAGCTTTCTTT
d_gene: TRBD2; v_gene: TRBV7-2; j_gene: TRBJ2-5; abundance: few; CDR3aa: CASSWGGRDETQYF; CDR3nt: TGTGCCAGCAGCTGGGGCGGGAGGGATGAGACCCAGTACTTC
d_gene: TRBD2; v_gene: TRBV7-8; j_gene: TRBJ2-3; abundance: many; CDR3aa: CASSWGSGSSDTQYF; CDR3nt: TGTGCCAGCAGCTGGGGTAGCGGGAGCTCAGATACGCAGTATTTT
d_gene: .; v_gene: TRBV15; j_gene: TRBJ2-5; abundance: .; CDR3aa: CATSRDARIQETQYF; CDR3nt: TGTGCCACCAGCAGAGATGCAAGAATTCAAGAGACCCAGTACTTC
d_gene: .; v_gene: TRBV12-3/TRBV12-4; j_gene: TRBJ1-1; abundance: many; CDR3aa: CASSLAPGPRFF; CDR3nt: TGTGCCAGCAGTCTAGCTCCGGGACCCCGCTTCTTT
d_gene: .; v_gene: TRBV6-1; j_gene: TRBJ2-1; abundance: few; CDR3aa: CASSTSGPSFYNEQFF; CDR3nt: TGTGCCAGCAGTACCTCTGGGCCGAGCTTTTACAATGAGCAGTTCTTC
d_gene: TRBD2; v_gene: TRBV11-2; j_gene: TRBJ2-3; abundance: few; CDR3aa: CASSLTPGTSGIEADTQYF; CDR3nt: TGTGCCAGCAGCTTAACCCCCGGGACTAGCGGGATTGAGGCAGATACGCAGTATTTT
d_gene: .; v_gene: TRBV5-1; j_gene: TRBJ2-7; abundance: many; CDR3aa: CASSWSEGEQYF; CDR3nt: TGCGCCAGCAGCTGGTCCGAGGGGGAGCAGTACTTC